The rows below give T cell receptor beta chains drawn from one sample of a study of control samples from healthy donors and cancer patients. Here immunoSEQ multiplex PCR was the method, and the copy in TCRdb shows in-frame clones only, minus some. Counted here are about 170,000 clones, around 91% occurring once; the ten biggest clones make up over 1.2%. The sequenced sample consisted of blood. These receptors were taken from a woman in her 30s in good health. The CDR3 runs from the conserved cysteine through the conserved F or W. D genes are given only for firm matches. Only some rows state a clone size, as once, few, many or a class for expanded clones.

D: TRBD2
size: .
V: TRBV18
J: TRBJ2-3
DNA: TGTGCCAGCTCACCAGCCCCGGGACTAGTGGGGGATACGCAGTATTTT
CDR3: CASSPAPGLVGDTQYF

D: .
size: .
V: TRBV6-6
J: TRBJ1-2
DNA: TGTGCCAGCAGTTACTCGAATGGGGCCCCCTATGGCTACACCTTC
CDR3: CASSYSNGAPYGYTF

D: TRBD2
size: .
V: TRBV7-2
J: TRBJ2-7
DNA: TGTGCCAGCAGCGATAGCGGGGGGGCCTACGAGCAGTACTTC
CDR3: CASSDSGGAYEQYF

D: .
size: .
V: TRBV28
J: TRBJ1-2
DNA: TGTGCCAGCAGTTTGGATCGGGTCTATGGCTACACCTTC
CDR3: CASSLDRVYGYTF

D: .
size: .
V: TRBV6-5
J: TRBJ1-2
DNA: TGTGCCAGCAGTTACTCAGGGAGGTCTAACTATGGCTACACCTTC
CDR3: CASSYSGRSNYGYTF

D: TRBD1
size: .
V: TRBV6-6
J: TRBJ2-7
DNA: TGTGCCAGCAGTTTGGGACAGGGGGCTTCCTACGAGCAGTACTTC
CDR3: CASSLGQGASYEQYF

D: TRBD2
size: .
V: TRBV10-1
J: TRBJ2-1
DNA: TGCGCCAGCAGCCCGGGACTAGCGGGAGACAATGAGCAGTTCTTC
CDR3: CASSPGLAGDNEQFF

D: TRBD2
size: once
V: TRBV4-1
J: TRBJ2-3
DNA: TGCGCCAGCAGCCAAGTTTCTAGCGGGGGCCTAAACACAGATACGCAGTATTTT
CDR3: CASSQVSSGGLNTDTQYF

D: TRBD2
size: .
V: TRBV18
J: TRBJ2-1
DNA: TGTGCCAGCTCACCACTTAGCGGGTTCTCCTACAATGAGCAGTTCTTC
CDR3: CASSPLSGFSYNEQFF

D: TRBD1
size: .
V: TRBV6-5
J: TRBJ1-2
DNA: TGTGCCAGCAGTTACCGGACAGGGGTTGGGAGGGGCGGCTACACCTTC
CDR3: CASSYRTGVGRGGYTF

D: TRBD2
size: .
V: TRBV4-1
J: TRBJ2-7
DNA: TGCGCCAGCAGCCAAGAATTCAGCCTAGCGGGAGGATACGAGCAGTACTTC
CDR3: CASSQEFSLAGGYEQYF

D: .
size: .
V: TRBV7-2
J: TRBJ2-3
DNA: TGTGCCAGCAGCTTAGGGTCGGTAGTTGCAGATACGCAGTATTTT
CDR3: CASSLGSVVADTQYF

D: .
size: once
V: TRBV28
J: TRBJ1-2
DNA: TGTGCCAGCAGTTTCCCTGAAAGGGTCTACTATGGCTACACCTTC
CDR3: CASSFPERVYYGYTF

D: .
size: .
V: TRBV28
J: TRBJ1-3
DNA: TGTGCCAGCAGTACCCGCTCCTCTGGAAACACCATATATTTT
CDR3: CASSTRSSGNTIYF

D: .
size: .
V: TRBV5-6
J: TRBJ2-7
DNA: TGTGCCAGCAGCTTGAGGTCACAGAGCTCCTACGAGCAGTACTTC
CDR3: CASSLRSQSSYEQYF

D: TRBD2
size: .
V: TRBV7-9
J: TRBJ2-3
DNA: TGTGCCAGCAGCAAAAGGACTAGCGGGAGCACAGATACGCAGTATTTT
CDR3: CASSKRTSGSTDTQYF

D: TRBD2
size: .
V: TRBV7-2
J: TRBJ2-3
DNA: TGTGCCAGCAGCTTAGGAGGAGCGGGAACTACAGATACGCAGTATTTT
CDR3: CASSLGGAGTTDTQYF

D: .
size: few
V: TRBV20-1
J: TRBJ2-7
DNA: TGCAGTGCCGATTCGTTCGACGAGCAGTACTTC
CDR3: CSADSFDEQYF

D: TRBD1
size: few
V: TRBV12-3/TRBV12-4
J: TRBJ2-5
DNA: TGTGCCAGCAGTTGGGACAGTCAAGAGACCCAGTACTTC
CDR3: CASSWDSQETQYF